These T cell receptor beta chains were read from a single sample in a study of T cells after yellow fever vaccination. One entry per CDR3 protein, called by TCRdb with MiXCR from the 5' RACE reads. The sample records just over 250,000 distinct CDR3 sequences, around 4.9% being singletons. The sequenced sample was CD4+ T cells sorted from PBMCs, obtained on the day of the yellow fever booster vaccination. These receptor sequences come from a man younger than 35 who received the YFV17D yellow fever vaccine. CDR3s include the opening cysteine and the closing phenylalanine or tryptophan. The order of the fields is J gene, V gene, CDR3 protein.

>TRBJ2-3|TRBV6-5
CASSYSGVDQADTQYF
>TRBJ1-4|TRBV2
CASTKLGETNEKLFF
>TRBJ1-6|TRBV30
CAWTTGPFINSPLHF
>TRBJ1-2|TRBV3-1
CASSPRGGANYGYTF
>TRBJ1-1|TRBV12-3/TRBV12-4
CASSQEEHWVPEAFF
>TRBJ2-3|TRBV20-1
CSATSFRGSADTQYF
>TRBJ1-3|TRBV7-2
CASSPSRGYGNTIYF
>TRBJ2-2|TRBV20-1
CSARARTSGANTGELFF
>TRBJ2-2|TRBV5-1
CASSLTVNTGELFF
>TRBJ2-7|TRBV10-3
CAISEGSSYEQYF
>TRBJ1-6|TRBV25-1
CASSDLLNSPLHF
>TRBJ1-5|TRBV29-1
CSVKDFNQPQHF
>TRBJ2-2|TRBV7-3
CASSLTLQGTGELFF
>TRBJ2-3|TRBV5-1
CASSWGVASGGTLTDTQYF
>TRBJ2-3|TRBV14
CASSIGIYGTDTQYF
>TRBJ1-4|TRBV7-2
CASNPTGGSEKLFF
>TRBJ1-5|TRBV20-1
CSASPQGSGSGQPQHF
>TRBJ1-1|TRBV12-3/TRBV12-4
CASTPQVGTEAFF
>TRBJ2-1|TRBV7-6
CASSLAPASGGRNEQFF
>TRBJ2-7|TRBV2
CASSPTSGGTYEQYF
>TRBJ2-3|TRBV4-1
CASSQVWQYTDTQYF
>TRBJ1-1|TRBV6-2/TRBV6-3
CASSYRDRRTEAFF
>TRBJ2-2|TRBV5-6
CASSFRSVRGELFF
>TRBJ1-2|TRBV12-3/TRBV12-4
CASSFGGIYGYTF
>TRBJ2-3|TRBV18
CASSPSQGDTQYF
>TRBJ2-3|TRBV5-1
CASSFSGTNTDTQYF
>TRBJ2-3|TRBV6-1
CATIQGSHTDTQYF
>TRBJ1-2|TRBV4-2
CASSQDRGKDYGYTF
>TRBJ2-1|TRBV29-1
CSVPPFLDEQFF
>TRBJ2-1|TRBV20-1
CSARGSSRDRGYNEQFF
>TRBJ1-1|TRBV10-3
CAISAGAGGRREAFF
>TRBJ2-3|TRBV20-1
CSARRQGIDTQYF
>TRBJ1-2|TRBV10-2
CASRQGISYGYTF
>TRBJ1-1|TRBV7-8
CASSSWSSNTEAFF
>TRBJ2-3|TRBV12-3/TRBV12-4
CASSLGQLLTDTQYF
>TRBJ1-1|TRBV7-8
CASSLGITVLNTEAFF
>TRBJ1-2|TRBV7-2
CASSLGGPRGDGYTF
>TRBJ2-2|TRBV6-2/TRBV6-3
CASRPSGGRTGELFF
>TRBJ2-3|TRBV24-1
CATSPTGTDTLTQYF
>TRBJ2-7|TRBV29-1
CSVWGTAVVLAYEQYF
>TRBJ1-2|TRBV5-5
CASSLEPGEDYGYTF
>TRBJ1-1|TRBV7-2
CASTQDRNTEAFF
>TRBJ2-2|TRBV7-2
CASSLQGGMTGELFF
>TRBJ1-1|TRBV10-3
CAISETQGEAFF
>TRBJ1-4|TRBV7-2
CASRDIATNEKLFF
>TRBJ1-4|TRBV7-9
CASSLTRGATNEKLFF
>TRBJ2-3|TRBV6-5
CASSLDRLAGGGTQYF
>TRBJ2-2|TRBV5-1
CASSFPQRATGELFF
>TRBJ2-4|TRBV20-1
CSAREGTSGGEKNIQYF
>TRBJ2-4|TRBV6-1
CASSASGRKNIQYF
>TRBJ1-2|TRBV5-1
CASSSGPGEGGYTF
>TRBJ1-6|TRBV7-2
CASSFIDRGHSPLHF
>TRBJ2-5|TRBV5-1
CASSLWQAGDRETQYF
>TRBJ2-5|TRBV28
CASSLGGVGRETQYF
>TRBJ2-2|TRBV3-1
CASSQRQSYTGELFF
>TRBJ2-3|TRBV4-3
CASSQGGRGRYF
>TRBJ2-3|TRBV18
CASSPRQGLNTQYF
>TRBJ1-6|TRBV12-3/TRBV12-4
CASSGIYNSPLHF
>TRBJ2-5|TRBV7-7
CASSKSGGLTETQYF
>TRBJ1-6|TRBV3-1
CASSENIGTLSSPLHF